This T cell receptor (beta chain) came from a study of T cell responses to AZD1222 COVID-19 vaccine. The wider study: Pooling was applied to second doses at about 4 or about 12 weeks. General study results and limits: Clonal diversity was possibly underestimated; the donors were predominantly white British and more often female.

Germline V gene data show CDR1 as DFQATT and CDR2 as SNEGSKA (reference sequence). Trimming pared 3 bases from V and 2 bases from J, leaving 13 bases between. The length of the CDR3 is 14 residues. TCRdb's copy holds only in-frame clones and misses some; the assay was immunoSEQ multiplex PCR. The sample shows about 140,000 clones, 80% to 90% of them seen only once. The sample holds a few counts of this clone. Its antigen is as yet unknown. This clonotype was obtained from an adult in good health. The V call is TRBV20-1, the J call TRBJ2-5, with D possibly TRBD2 on 6 matching bases. The sequenced sample was peripheral blood, obtained on day 0 of AZD1222 vaccination. In DNA form, the CDR3 reads TGCAGTGCTAGTAAGGGACTGCTACAAGAGACCCAGTACTTC. The encoded protein is CSASKGLLQETQYF.